The 2 T cell receptor beta chains below were found in one sample sequenced in a study of Graves' ophthalmopathy and Graves' hyperthyroidism. RNA transcripts were the template, and TCR beta CDR3 regions were amplified from them. HTBI-primed RT-PCR formed the first round, and a multiplex PCR formed the second. Each CDR3 protein gets one entry after TCRdb re-called the multiplex PCR reads with MiXCR. The sample has about 380,000 distinct CDR3 sequences; 15% are singletons. Sequencing was done on a sample of peripheral blood. These receptors originate from a young woman with stable Graves' hyperthyroidism.

The sample holds many counts of this clonotype. The chain couples TRBV7-8 to TRBJ2-2, with 9 bases identical to TRBD1. The junction had 2 bases not matched to a gene; V was cut back by 3 bases and J by 3 bases. The CDR3 is made up of 15 amino acids. Germline lookup yields CDR1 SGHVS and CDR2 FQNEAQ. The CDR3 region has the DNA TGTGCCAGCAGCTTCTGGACAGGGGACACCGGGGAGCTGTTTTTT. Protein product: CASSFWTGDTGELFF.

This clonotype was counted ten times or more. The genes are TRBV6-5 and TRBJ1-1; perhaps TRBD1 as D (6 bases). This CDR3 has 14 residues. Trimming took 7 bases from V and 1 from J, leaving 13 bases between them. Germline V lookup: CDR1 MNHEY, CDR2 SVGAGI. The CDR3 DNA follows: TGTGCCAGCATGCCGGCGGGACAGAACACTGAAGCTTTCTTT. This gives the protein CASMPAGQNTEAFF.